This TCR beta chain was found in a study of shared clonotypes between healthy human individuals. Germline V gene data show CDR1 as GTSNPN and CDR2 as SVGIG (reference sequence). V lost 4 bases, J lost 6 bases, and 8 bases stayed unmatched. The CDR3 has 13 amino acids. Regarding this clone: Its specificity is unknown.

Assay runs were performed at deep level. Libraries were prepared by immunoSEQ multiplex PCR; TCRdb keeps only in-frame clonotypes and omits some of them. The sample lists millions of clones; 90% to 95% were seen once. Whole-study findings and limits: As a rule, naive subsets had a larger estimated richness than memory subsets.

V gene TRBV30 combines with J gene TRBJ2-7; 8 nucleotides match TRBD1. This sequence was found in a man between 18 and 29 years old in good health. Some clones in this sample may be carry-over from other donors' samples. Sequences were obtained from naive CD4+ T cells from PBMCs. Specified subset: CD45RA+ positively selected. The CDR3 sequence: CAWIRSTGGEQYF. The CDR3, as DNA: TGTGCCTGGATCAGGTCCACAGGGGGCGAGCAGTACTTC.